These 32 T cell receptor beta chains were all obtained from the same sample, sequenced in a study of CXCR4 blockade with PD-1 therapy in pancreatic cancer. TCRdb's copy holds only in-frame clones and misses some; the assay was immunoSEQ multiplex PCR. Among 15,000 or so clones listed, around 72% were seen once. Specimen: tumor tissue. Receptors originate from a human donor with pancreatic ductal adenocarcinoma.

V and J are TRBV9 and TRBJ2-1; D tentatively reads TRBD1 or TRBD2 (5 bases each). The CDR3 length is 15 residues. Trimming took off 0 bases at V and 2 bases at J, with 9 bases between the two ends. Germline V lookup: CDR1 SGDLS, CDR2 YYNGEE. The chain's CDR3 is CASSVAGPAYNEQFF. The CDR3 coding sequence is TGTGCCAGCAGCGTAGCGGGACCTGCCTACAATGAGCAGTTCTTC.

The V gene is TRBV18, the J gene TRBJ1-1; a possible D gene is TRBD1 (5 bases). The CDR3 runs to 13 residues. Germline CDR1 and CDR2: KGHSH and LQKENI. The ends were cut back, 3 bases at V and 7 bases at J, with 12 bases in the middle. In DNA form, the CDR3 reads TGTGCCAGCTCACCCCGGGGGATGGATGAAGCTTTCTTT. It translates to CASSPRGMDEAFF.

There are a few counts of this clone. The DNA of the CDR3 is TGTGCCAGCAGCTCAAACGCCCCTGACAGAAATGAAAAACTGTTTTTT. This gives the protein CASSSNAPDRNEKLFF. V and J are TRBV11-3 and TRBJ1-4; D may be TRBD1 (5 bases). V lost 4 bases, J lost 5 bases, and 17 bases lay in between. The CDR3 length is 16 residues. The germline gives CDR1 SGHNT, CDR2 YENEEA.

V gene TRBV11-3 combines with J gene TRBJ1-3; no firm D call. In germline, CDR1 is SGHNT, CDR2 YENEEA. Deletions cut 5 bases from V and 6 bases from J, with 17 bases between. CDR3 length equals 15 residues. The CDR3 reads CASSLLGFQLNTIYF. CDR3 DNA sequence: TGTGCCAGCAGCCTCCTAGGATTTCAACTAAACACCATATATTTT.

This clone is medium-sized by share. V and J are TRBV12-5 and TRBJ1-2; perhaps TRBD1 as D (5 bases). The germline V gene encodes CDR1 LGHNT and CDR2 FRNRAP. This CDR3 region has 14 residues. V lost 6 bases and J lost 0, with 11 bases in between. The CDR3 sequence is CASGPGSTNYGYTF. CDR3 nucleotides: TGTGCTAGTGGCCCAGGGAGTACTAACTATGGCTACACCTTC.

The chain uses TRBV28 and TRBJ2-1, with 10 bases lining up with TRBD2. V was pared by 3 bases and J by 5 bases, with 1 base of the junction left unmatched. Per the germline V gene, CDR1 is MDHEN and CDR2 is SYDVKM. CDR3 length: 14 amino acids. CDR3 sequence reads: CASSFGLADNEQFF. Written as DNA, the CDR3 is TGTGCCAGCAGTTTCGGACTAGCGGACAATGAGCAGTTCTTC.

Here the CDR3 DNA reads TGTGCCACCAGCAGAGAGACAGGGTGGGGAGAGCAGTACTTC. Its protein is CATSRETGWGEQYF. The V call is TRBV15, the J call TRBJ2-7; 7 bases map to TRBD1. V lost 0 bases and J lost 7; bases outside the gene matches: 6. The CDR3 is 14 amino acids. CDR1 is LNHNV, CDR2 YYDKDF, per germline (reference sequence).

In this sample, this clone turned up a few times. In nucleotides, the CDR3 is TGTGCCAGTAGTGAAGTCCTGGGGGACACTGAAGCTTTCTTT. It translates to CASSEVLGDTEAFF. The chain has TRBV19 and TRBJ1-1; a possible D gene is TRBD1 (5 bases). This CDR3 comprises 14 residues. Germline V CDR1 and CDR2: LNHDA, SQIVND (reference sequence). V gave up 5 bases and J gave up 3 bases, with 13 bases separating them.

The V call is TRBV25-1, the J call TRBJ2-5; D might be TRBD1 (5 bases). The CDR3 has 16 residues. The ends were cut back, 8 bases at V and 5 bases at J, with 24 bases in the middle. Germline CDR1 reads MGHDK; CDR2 reads SYGVNS. For the CDR3, the DNA is TGTGCCAGCGCCCAAGGGGTAGGGTTTGGATCGGAGACCCAGTACTTC. Translation gives CASAQGVGFGSETQYF.

This clone ranks as medium-sized. This chain links TRBV11-3 with TRBJ2-3, with a weak D call TRBD2 (5 bases). CDR3 length equals 14 residues. V lost 5 bases and J lost 3, with 12 bases in between. Germline CDR1 is SGHNT and CDR2 is YENEEA. In DNA, the CDR3 is TGTGCCAGCAGCCCCCTCCGAGGGACAGATACGCAGTATTTT. It translates to CASSPLRGTDTQYF.

This clone is classed as medium-sized. The rearrangement uses TRBV6-8 and TRBJ2-5, with 13 bases that match TRBD2. Germline V lookup: CDR1 MNHGY, CDR2 SAAAGT. The CDR3 runs to 17 residues. The V segment lost 10 bases and the J segment 5 bases; nucleotides outside the gene matches: 16. CDR3 sequence (DNA): TGTGCCATCAAGGGGACTAGCGGGAATAAAAGCCTGGAGACCCAGTACTTC. The encoded protein is CAIKGTSGNKSLETQYF.

This clone was seen a few times. This chain connects TRBV6-8 to TRBJ1-5; possibly TRBD1 for D (6 bases). Germline V gene sequence: CDR1 MNHGY, CDR2 SAAAGT. V lost 5 bases and J lost 1, with 12 bases in between. The CDR3 has 15 amino acids. DNA for the CDR3: TGTGCCAGCAGTAAACAGGGATCGAGCAATCAGCCCCAGCATTTT. This translates into CASSKQGSSNQPQHF.

This chain connects TRBV11-3 to TRBJ2-7; unclear D gene. The germline V and J ends were trimmed by 3 bases and 0 bases, with 9 bases remaining between them. CDR1 and CDR2 (germline): SGHNT, YENEEA. The CDR3 loop spans 14 amino acids. CDR3 in DNA: TGTGCCAGCAGCTTCGACCCGAGCTCCTACGAGCAGTACTTC. The encoded protein is CASSFDPSSYEQYF.

V and J are TRBV9 and TRBJ1-5; D possibly corresponds to TRBD1 (5 bases). This CDR3 has 14 amino acids. Trimming took 4 bases from V and 2 from J, leaving 10 bases between them. CDR1 is SGDLS, CDR2 YYNGEE, per germline. CDR3 bases: TGTGCCAGCAGCCGTGGGGGTGGCAATCAGCCCCAGCATTTT. Encoded protein: CASSRGGGNQPQHF.

The chain couples TRBV19 to TRBJ2-2; D unresolved. The germline V gene has CDR1 LNHDA and CDR2 SQIVND (reference sequence). The CDR3 is 14 residues long. V shed 5 bases and J shed 1 base, with 8 bases lying between them. The CDR3 coding sequence is TGTGCCAGTAGTGCGGCAGTGAACACCGGGGAGCTGTTTTTT. Its protein is CASSAAVNTGELFF.

The V gene is TRBV18, the J gene TRBJ1-2; 8 nucleotides match TRBD1. J was trimmed by 4 bases and V by 3 bases; bases with no gene match: 7. The CDR3 is 15 amino acids. Germline V gene lookup returns CDR1 KGHSH and CDR2 LQKENI. CDR3 in DNA: TGTGCCAGCTCACCCTTACAGGGGGTGGGCTATGGCTACACCTTC. It specifies CASSPLQGVGYGYTF.

Turning to this clone: Sequence at one end of the junction differs from germline and may be a read error. The CDR3 sequence is CASTLDRGRTDTQYF. DNA of the CDR3: TGCGCCAGCACTCTGGACAGGGGGCGAACAGATACGCAATATTTT. J is TRBJ2-3 and V is TRBV10-2; TRBD1 aligns across 11 bases. This CDR3 region has 15 residues. Germline lookup yields CDR1 WSHSY and CDR2 SAAADI.

The rearrangement links TRBV7-2 to TRBJ2-7; D might be TRBD1 or TRBD2, each matching 5 bases. V was shortened by 3 bases and J by 4 bases, with 13 bases between the two germline ends. The CDR3 contains 14 residues. Germline values: CDR1 SGHTA, CDR2 FQGNSA. The CDR3 coding sequence is TGTGCCAGCAGCTTTTGGGGGAGACAGTACGAGCAGTACTTC. Protein: CASSFWGRQYEQYF.

The chain joins TRBV5-1 to TRBJ2-7; 8 nucleotides align to TRBD1. V gave up 4 bases and J gave up 10 bases; unmatched junction bases: 13. Germline V gene sequence: CDR1 SGHRS, CDR2 YFSETQ. The CDR3 runs to 14 residues. CDR3 bases: TGCGCCAGCAGCCCGTATAATTACGACAGGGGACAGTACTTC. Protein sequence: CASSPYNYDRGQYF.

This rearrangement joins TRBV29-1 to TRBJ2-2; D is ambiguous. Germline V gene data show CDR1 as SQVTM and CDR2 as ANQGSEA. V was shortened by 0 bases and J by 0 bases, with 8 bases between the two germline ends. This CDR3 contains 15 residues. The CDR3 nucleotides read TGCAGCGTTGAAGAACCAGCGACGAACACCGGGGAGCTGTTTTTT. Amino acid sequence: CSVEEPATNTGELFF.

The chain employs TRBV30 and TRBJ2-5; 8 bases match TRBD2. The germline V gene has CDR1 GTSNPN and CDR2 SVGIG (reference sequence). The CDR3 runs 16 residues. With V trimmed by 1 base and J by 6 bases, 13 bases remained unmatched. Here the CDR3 reads CAWSGEAGGPQQTQYF. The CDR3 nucleotides read TGTGCCTGGAGTGGGGAGGCGGGAGGACCGCAGCAGACCCAGTACTTC.

The chain couples TRBV9 to TRBJ2-1, with 8 bases aligning to TRBD2. After removal of 5 bases from V and 7 bases from J, the junction contained 14 bases not matched to a gene. In germline, CDR1 is SGDLS, CDR2 YYNGEE. This CDR3 has 16 residues. The DNA for the CDR3 is TGTGCCAGCAGTTTATCGAGTAGCGGGATTAGGAATGAGCAGTTCTTC. It is translated as CASSLSSSGIRNEQFF.

V usage is TRBV29-1 and J usage is TRBJ1-1, with a weak D call TRBD1 (6 bases). V lost 2 bases and J 4 bases, leaving 11 bases between the germline ends. This CDR3 spans 13 amino acids. Germline V CDR1 and CDR2: SQVTM, ANQGSEA. CDR3 protein: CSVEQGGSTEAFF. The CDR3 nucleotides are TGCAGCGTTGAACAAGGGGGAAGCACTGAAGCTTTCTTT. Looking up the rest from reference TRBV29-1 and TRBJ1-1 gives the full variable domain: SAVISQKPSRDICQRGTSLTIQCQVDSQVTMMFWYRQQPGQSLTLIATANQGSEATYESGFVIDKFPISRPNLTFSTLTVSNMSPEDSSIYLCSVEQGGSTEAFFGQGTRLTVV.

The gene calls are TRBV15 and TRBJ2-7, with 8 bases matching TRBD1. Germline V gene sequence: CDR1 LNHNV, CDR2 YYDKDF (reference sequence). The CDR3 loop spans 16 amino acids. V lost 7 bases, J lost 0 bases, and 11 bases stayed unmatched. CDR3: CATINTQGETSYEQYF. The CDR3 DNA reads TGTGCCACCATCAATACACAGGGGGAGACCTCCTACGAGCAGTACTTC.

The chain carries TRBV11-1 and TRBJ2-2; D is perhaps TRBD2 (5 bases). The V end lost 3 bases, the J end lost 5 bases, and 10 bases lay between the germline ends. Germline-derived CDR1 and CDR2 are SGHAT and FQDESV (reference sequence). The CDR3 sequence is 14 residues long. This CDR3 is CASSFGVNTGELFF. The DNA of the CDR3 is TGTGCCAGCAGCTTCGGGGTGAATACCGGGGAGCTGTTTTTT. The entire variable domain, with the rest obtained from reference TRBV11-1 and TRBJ2-2, is as follows: EAEVAQSPRYKITEKSQAVAFWCDPISGHATLYWYRQILGQGPELLVQFQDESVVDDSQLPKDRFSAERLKGVDSTLKIQPAELGDSAMYLCASSFGVNTGELFFGEGSRLTVL.

This clone was observed a few times. The V and J genes are TRBV6-8 and TRBJ2-5; D perhaps matches TRBD2 (5 bases). This CDR3 is 13 amino acids long. Germline V gene sequence: CDR1 MNHGY, CDR2 SAAAGT. V gave up 6 bases and J gave up 5 bases, with 13 bases separating them. This CDR3 is CASSLPPGETQYF. CDR3 DNA: TGTGCCAGCAGCCTCCCACCGGGGGAGACCCAGTACTTC.

The rearrangement links TRBV18 to TRBJ2-1, with D perhaps TRBD1 or TRBD2 (5 bases each). V lost 2 bases, J lost 7 bases, and 15 bases lay in between. From germline, CDR1 is KGHSH and CDR2 LQKENI. This CDR3 region has 15 residues. CDR3 nucleotides: TGTGCCAGCTCACCAACCGGGGCATCGCGGAATGAGCAGTTCTTC. This translates into CASSPTGASRNEQFF.

This chain links TRBV5-1 with TRBJ1-2; D might be TRBD1 (6 bases). Germline V CDR1 and CDR2: SGHRS, YFSETQ. CDR3 length: 16 residues. V lost 3 bases and J 0 bases, leaving 15 bases between the germline ends. The CDR3 nucleotides are TGCGCCAGCAGCTCCCGGGACATGGGGGCTAACTATGGCTACACCTTC. Translating it yields CASSSRDMGANYGYTF.

The rearrangement links TRBV18 to TRBJ2-5, with D unresolved. CDR1 KGHSH and CDR2 LQKENI come from the germline V gene. The CDR3 is 15 amino acids. The germline V and J ends were trimmed by 2 bases and 1 base, with 11 bases remaining between them. The CDR3 is CASSPSWTSQETQYF. In nucleotides, the CDR3 is TGTGCCAGCTCACCATCGTGGACCTCCCAAGAGACCCAGTACTTC.

The rearrangement uses TRBV19 and TRBJ2-7, with TRBD1 matching 12 bases. V lost 10 bases, J lost 4 bases, and 2 bases stayed unmatched. The CDR3 runs 12 residues. Germline lookup yields CDR1 LNHDA and CDR2 SQIVND (reference sequence). CDR3 amino acids: CATGQGAYEQYF. CDR3 bases: TGTGCCACGGGACAGGGGGCTTACGAGCAGTACTTC.

This sequence joins TRBV29-1 and TRBJ2-2, with 7 bases fitting TRBD2. This CDR3 has 18 amino acids. J gave up 0 bases and V 5 bases, and 15 bases lay outside the gene matches. The germline CDR1 and CDR2 sequences are SQVTM and ANQGSEA. The CDR3 protein is CSVSTRPLADTNTGELFF. The CDR3 DNA is TGCAGCGTTTCAACAAGACCTCTAGCGGACACGAACACCGGGGAGCTGTTTTTT.

V and J are TRBV29-1 and TRBJ2-7; TRBD1 aligns across 9 bases. CDR1 is SQVTM, CDR2 ANQGSEA, per germline. With 6 bases clipped from V and 2 bases from J, the junction kept 8 bases outside the gene matches. The CDR3 totals 14 residues. The CDR3, as DNA: TGCAGCGTATCGACAGGGGGTAGGGCCTACGAGCAGTACTTC. Its protein is CSVSTGGRAYEQYF.